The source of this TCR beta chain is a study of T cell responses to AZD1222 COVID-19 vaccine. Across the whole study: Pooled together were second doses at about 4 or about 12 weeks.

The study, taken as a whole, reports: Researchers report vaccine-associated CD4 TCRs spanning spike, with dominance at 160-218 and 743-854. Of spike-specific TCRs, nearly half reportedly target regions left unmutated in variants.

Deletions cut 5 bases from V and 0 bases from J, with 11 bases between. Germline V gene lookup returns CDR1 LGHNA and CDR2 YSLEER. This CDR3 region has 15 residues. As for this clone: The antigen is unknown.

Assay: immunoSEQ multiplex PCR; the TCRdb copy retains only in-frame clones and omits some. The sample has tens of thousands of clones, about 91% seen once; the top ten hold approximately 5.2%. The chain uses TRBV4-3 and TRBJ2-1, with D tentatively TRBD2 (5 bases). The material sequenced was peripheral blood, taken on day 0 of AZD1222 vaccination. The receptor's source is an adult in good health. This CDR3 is CASSGESSSYNEQFF. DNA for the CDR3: TGCGCCAGCAGCGGGGAGAGCAGCTCCTACAATGAGCAGTTCTTC.